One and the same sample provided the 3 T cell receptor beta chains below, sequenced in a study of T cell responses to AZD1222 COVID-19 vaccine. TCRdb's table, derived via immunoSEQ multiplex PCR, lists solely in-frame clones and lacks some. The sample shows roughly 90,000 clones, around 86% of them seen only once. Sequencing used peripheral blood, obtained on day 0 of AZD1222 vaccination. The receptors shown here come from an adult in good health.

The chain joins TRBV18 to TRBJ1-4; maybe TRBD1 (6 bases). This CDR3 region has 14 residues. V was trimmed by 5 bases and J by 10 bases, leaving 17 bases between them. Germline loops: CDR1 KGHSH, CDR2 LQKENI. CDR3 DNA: TGTGCCAGCTCAACCTCAGGGGATGCCGGAAAACTGTTTTTT. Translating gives CASSTSGDAGKLFF.

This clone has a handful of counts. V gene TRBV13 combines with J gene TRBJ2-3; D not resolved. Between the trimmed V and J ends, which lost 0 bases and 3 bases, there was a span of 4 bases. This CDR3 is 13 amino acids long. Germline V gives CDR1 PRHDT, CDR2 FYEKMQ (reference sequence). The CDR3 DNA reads TGTGCCAGCAGCTTAGGTGGGACAGATACGCAGTATTTT. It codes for CASSLGGTDTQYF.

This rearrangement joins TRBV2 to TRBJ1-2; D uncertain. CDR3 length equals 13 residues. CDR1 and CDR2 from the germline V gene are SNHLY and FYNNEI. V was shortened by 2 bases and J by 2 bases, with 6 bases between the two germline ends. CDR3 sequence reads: CASSELGNYGYTF. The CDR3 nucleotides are TGTGCCAGCAGTGAATTAGGGAACTATGGCTACACCTTC.